Below are 29 T cell receptor beta chains sequenced from a single sample in a study of blood T cell repertoires in COVID-19. Libraries were prepared by immunoSEQ multiplex PCR; TCRdb keeps only in-frame clonotypes and omits some of them. The sample includes roughly 56,000 clones, around 90% of them seen just once. Sequencing was done on a sample of peripheral blood. These receptors all stem from a man aged 55-75 years with active COVID-19.

V gene TRBV2 combines with J gene TRBJ2-2; weak D call: TRBD1 (6 bases). The CDR3 loop spans 14 amino acids. Germline values: CDR1 SNHLY, CDR2 FYNNEI. Trimming cost V 4 bases and J 1 base, with 7 bases left between them. The CDR3 protein is CASSADRNTGELFF. In DNA, the CDR3 is TGTGCCAGCAGTGCGGACAGGAACACCGGGGAGCTGTTTTTT.

This sequence joins TRBV19 and TRBJ2-3; TRBD1 matches 10 bases. The trim removed 5 bases at V and 1 base at J, leaving 6 bases unmatched. This CDR3 region has 16 residues. Germline-derived CDR1 and CDR2 are LNHDA and SQIVND (reference sequence). The CDR3 nucleotides are TGTGCCAGTAGTGCAGACAGGGGGCCGGGCACAGATACGCAGTATTTT. Translated, it gives CASSADRGPGTDTQYF. Supplemented by reference TRBV19 and TRBJ2-3, the full variable domain reads DGGITQSPKYLFRKEGQNVTLSCEQNLNHDAMYWYRQDPGQGLRLIYYSQIVNDFQKGDIAEGYSVSREKKESFPLTVTSAQKNPTAFYLCASSADRGPGTDTQYFGPGTRLTVL.

The CDR3 sequence: CASRPEGATDTQYF. Written as DNA, the CDR3 is TGTGCCAGTAGACCCGAGGGAGCCACAGATACGCAGTATTTT. The chain joins TRBV19 to TRBJ2-3; the D gene is possibly TRBD2 (5 bases). V was cut by 6 bases and J by 2 bases, with 12 bases left in between. The CDR3 spans 14 residues. The V gene's germline CDR1 is LNHDA and CDR2 SQIVND (reference sequence).

This clone was seen more than once but under ten times. V is TRBV9 and J is TRBJ2-2; D may be TRBD2 (6 bases). Deletions cut 3 bases from V and 4 bases from J, with 16 bases between. The CDR3 extends over 16 amino acids. The germline V gene encodes CDR1 SGDLS and CDR2 YYNGEE. The CDR3 sequence is CASSALGQGGTGELFF. For the CDR3, the DNA is TGTGCCAGCAGCGCCTTGGGCCAGGGAGGCACCGGGGAGCTGTTTTTT.

This rearrangement joins TRBV18 to TRBJ1-2; D remains unclear. The V end lost 3 bases, the J end lost 4 bases, and 12 bases lay between the germline ends. The germline V gene encodes CDR1 KGHSH and CDR2 LQKENI. The CDR3 loop spans 14 amino acids. The CDR3 region has the DNA TGTGCCAGCTCACCGGAAGATACGGGCTATGGCTACACCTTC. Amino acids: CASSPEDTGYGYTF.

V usage is TRBV6-2 or TRBV6-3 and J usage is TRBJ2-7; D is unclear. This CDR3 is built from 16 residues. Germline V CDR1 and CDR2: MNHEY, SVGEGT. Trimming pared 0 bases from V and 0 bases from J, leaving 12 bases between. The CDR3 reads CASSYSNSHISYEQYF. The CDR3 nucleotides read TGTGCCAGCAGTTACTCTAACAGCCACATCTCCTACGAGCAGTACTTC.

The chain uses TRBV14 and TRBJ2-7; 9 bases map to TRBD1. After removal of 2 bases from V and 5 bases from J, the junction contained 4 bases not matched to a gene. This CDR3 region has 14 residues. The germline V gene encodes CDR1 SGHDN and CDR2 FVKESK. CDR3 DNA: TGTGCCAGCAGCCAACTCCGGGACAGGGACGAGCAGTACTTC. Protein sequence: CASSQLRDRDEQYF.

V and J are TRBV5-1 and TRBJ2-7, with a tentative D call TRBD2 (7 bases). The CDR3 contains 17 residues. The germline V gene has CDR1 SGHRS and CDR2 YFSETQ. V was pared by 0 bases and J by 4 bases, with 20 bases between. Here the CDR3 reads CASSLAKDSGTVYEQYF. The CDR3, as DNA: TGCGCCAGCAGCTTGGCCAAGGACAGCGGGACCGTGTACGAGCAGTACTTC.

This clone has just one count. This chain connects TRBV6-5 to TRBJ2-1; D might be TRBD1 (5 bases). CDR3 size: 11 residues. Trimming left V 6 bases short and J 10 bases short, with 10 bases between. The V gene's germline CDR1 is MNHEY and CDR2 SVGAGI. The CDR3 sequence: CASSSGQEQFF. The CDR3 DNA sequence: TGTGCCAGCAGCTCCGGACAAGAGCAGTTCTTC.

V is TRBV7-9 and J is TRBJ1-5; D gene uncertain. Germline loops: CDR1 SEHNR, CDR2 FQNEAQ (reference sequence). V was shortened by 2 bases and J by 9 bases, with 8 bases between the two germline ends. The CDR3 is made up of 12 amino acids. The CDR3 loop is CASSLPLGPQHF. The CDR3 DNA reads TGTGCCAGCAGCTTACCCCTAGGGCCCCAGCATTTT.

In its sample, this clone was seen a few times. The chain has TRBV5-4 and TRBJ2-1, with D maybe TRBD2 (6 bases). Looked up from germline, CDR1 is SGHNT and CDR2 is YYREEE (reference sequence). The germline V and J ends were trimmed by 1 base and 0 bases, with 23 bases remaining between them. The CDR3 covers 20 residues. CDR3 region: CASSLQEGWGGKSSYNEQFF. CDR3 in DNA: TGTGCCAGCAGCTTGCAAGAGGGTTGGGGCGGGAAGAGCTCCTACAATGAGCAGTTCTTC.

This rearrangement joins TRBV7-9 to TRBJ2-5; 8 bases line up with TRBD2. This CDR3 contains 16 residues. Trimming at V came to 1 base and at J to 4 bases, leaving 8 bases not matched to a gene. Germline assignment: CDR1 SEHNR and CDR2 FQNEAQ (reference sequence). The CDR3 protein is CASSLELGLETETQYF. In DNA form, the CDR3 reads TGTGCCAGCAGCTTAGAATTGGGACTAGAGACAGAGACCCAGTACTTC.

The chain carries TRBV30 and TRBJ2-1; 12 bases agree with TRBD2. The CDR3 contains 13 residues. V lost 5 bases to trimming and J lost 10 bases; unmatched junction nucleotides: 6. The germline V gene encodes CDR1 GTSNPN and CDR2 SVGIG (reference sequence). CDR3 bases: TGTGCCTGGGAGACTAGCGGGAGAGTCGAGCAGTTCTTC. This gives the protein CAWETSGRVEQFF. The full variable domain, in which reference TRBV30 and TRBJ2-1 provide the parts outside the CDR3, is SQTIHQWPATLVQPVGSPLSLECTVEGTSNPNLYWYRQAAGRGLQLLFYSVGIGQISSEVPQNLSASRPQDRQFILSSKKLLLSDSGFYLCAWETSGRVEQFFGPGTRLTVL.

The chain employs TRBV6-5 and TRBJ2-3; TRBD2 might be the D (6 bases). V was clipped by 2 bases and J by 2 bases, with 14 bases between them. In germline, CDR1 is MNHEY, CDR2 SVGAGI. The CDR3 loop spans 16 amino acids. CDR3: CASSYIPRGSTDTQYF. For the CDR3, the DNA is TGTGCCAGCAGTTACATTCCCCGGGGGTCCACAGATACGCAGTATTTT.

This clone showed up just once. The V call is TRBV20-1, the J call TRBJ2-7, with D possibly being TRBD1 (6 bases). Trimming removed 6 bases at V and 5 bases at J, with 11 bases between. Germline V gives CDR1 DFQATT, CDR2 SNEGSKA (reference sequence). The length of the CDR3 is 11 residues. The DNA for the CDR3 is TGCAGTGCAAACAGGGTACACGAGCAGTACTTC. This gives the protein CSANRVHEQYF.

The gene calls are TRBV3-1 (or the pseudogene TRBV3-2) and TRBJ2-7; the D gene is possibly TRBD1 (5 bases). The V gene's germline CDR1 is LGHDT and CDR2 YNNKEL (reference sequence). The CDR3 runs to 15 residues. Trimming cost V 0 bases and J 12 bases, with 21 bases left between them. The DNA of the CDR3 is TGTGCCAGCAGCCAAGATACCAGGGCCAGTGGGTTACTGTACTTC. Translated: CASSQDTRASGLLYF.

The V and J genes are TRBV21-1 and TRBJ2-7; the tabulated D call, TRBD1, remains unverified against the DNA. TRBV21-1 is a known pseudogene. The CDR3 is 8 amino acids. CDR3 residues: CNGAEQYF. The CDR3 DNA sequence: TGCAATGGGGCCGAGCAGTACTTC.

V usage is TRBV7-2 and J usage is TRBJ2-7; TRBD2 matches 8 bases. V gave up 2 bases and J gave up 6 bases; unmatched junction bases: 3. CDR3 size: 13 residues. CDR1 is SGHTA, CDR2 FQGNSA, per germline. In DNA, the CDR3 is TGTGCCAGCAGCTTACAGCGGGAGTCCGAGCAGTACTTC. Its translation: CASSLQRESEQYF.

V gene TRBV7-3 combines with J gene TRBJ2-3; 7 nucleotides agree with TRBD1. CDR1 and CDR2 (germline): SGHTA, FQGTGA. Trimming removed 5 bases from V and 3 bases from J; junction bases left unmatched: 11. The CDR3 has 16 residues. The CDR3 sequence is CASSLDRTGSTDTQYF. Here the CDR3 DNA reads TGTGCCAGCAGCCTTGATCGGACAGGCTCGACAGATACGCAGTATTTT.

In its sample, this clone was seen a few times. This chain joins TRBV29-1 and TRBJ1-1, with D possibly being TRBD1 (6 bases). CDR1 SQVTM and CDR2 ANQGSEA come from the germline V gene. V was clipped by 4 bases and J by 4 bases, with 13 bases between them. This CDR3 region has 13 residues. In DNA, the CDR3 is TGCAGCGTTGTAACAGGGCAGGCCACTGAAGCTTTCTTT. Translating it yields CSVVTGQATEAFF.

This clone was detected many times. This chain connects TRBV7-9 to TRBJ2-7; 9 positions match TRBD1. Germline trimming cut 5 bases from V and 1 base from J; bases unmatched to any gene: 9. Germline assignment: CDR1 SEHNR and CDR2 FQNEAQ (reference sequence). CDR3 length: 16 amino acids. This chain's CDR3 is CASSLTDRGRSYEQYF. The DNA for the CDR3 is TGTGCCAGCAGCCTAACGGACAGGGGTCGGTCCTACGAGCAGTACTTC.

This chain links TRBV10-3 with TRBJ1-2; no clear D. Germline loops: CDR1 ENHRY, CDR2 SYGVKD. Trimming removed 2 bases from V and 4 bases from J, with 17 bases in between. The CDR3 is 16 amino acids. CDR3 protein: CAISEGTKSGGYGYTF. CDR3 DNA: TGTGCCATCAGTGAGGGCACTAAATCCGGAGGCTATGGCTACACCTTC.

This clone was seen a handful of times. The chain couples TRBV7-2 to TRBJ2-2; D remains unclear. V dropped 7 bases and J dropped 8 bases, with 11 bases sitting between them. CDR1 is SGHTA and CDR2 is FQGNSA in the germline V gene. The CDR3 has 12 amino acids. The CDR3 spells CASKYSPGELFF. The CDR3 DNA reads TGTGCCAGCAAATACAGCCCGGGGGAGCTGTTTTTT.

The chain carries TRBV5-1 and TRBJ2-7; possible D gene TRBD2, 6 bases. The CDR3 runs to 15 residues. V gave up 3 bases and J gave up 0 bases, with 13 bases separating them. Germline V CDR1 and CDR2: SGHRS, YFSETQ. The DNA for the CDR3 is TGCGCCAGCAGCTGGGGACTCCCCCGCTCCTACGAGCAGTACTTC. Its protein is CASSWGLPRSYEQYF.

The V gene is TRBV30, the J gene TRBJ2-5; tentative D call: TRBD1 (6 bases). CDR3 size: 14 residues. V dropped 3 bases and J dropped 4 bases, with 15 bases sitting between them. From germline, CDR1 is GTSNPN and CDR2 SVGIG (reference sequence). CDR3 loop: CAWRPTGPAETQYF. The CDR3 coding sequence is TGTGCCTGGAGACCGACAGGCCCCGCAGAGACCCAGTACTTC. The whole variable domain, remainder taken from reference TRBV30 and TRBJ2-5, is SQTIHQWPATLVQPVGSPLSLECTVEGTSNPNLYWYRQAAGRGLQLLFYSVGIGQISSEVPQNLSASRPQDRQFILSSKKLLLSDSGFYLCAWRPTGPAETQYFGPGTRLLVL.

The chain recombines TRBV9 with TRBJ2-2; a possible D gene is TRBD1 (6 bases). The V gene lost 3 bases and the J gene lost 4 bases, with 10 bases spanning the gap. Germline loops: CDR1 SGDLS, CDR2 YYNGEE. The CDR3 runs 14 residues. CDR3 in DNA: TGTGCCAGCAGCGCGACAGGCGGCACCGGGGAGCTGTTTTTT. Its translation is CASSATGGTGELFF.

This rearrangement joins TRBV7-6 to TRBJ2-1; the match to TRBD2 covers 11 bases. Germline CDR1 and CDR2: SGHVS and FNYEAQ. The CDR3 is made up of 19 amino acids. V lost 0 bases, J lost 2 bases, and 9 bases stayed unmatched. The CDR3 spells CASSLAVLAGGSPYNEQFF. The CDR3 region has the DNA TGTGCCAGCAGCTTAGCTGTCCTAGCGGGAGGATCCCCCTACAATGAGCAGTTCTTC.

The chain combines TRBV5-4 with TRBJ2-7; 9 nucleotides line up with TRBD2. The CDR3 consists of 15 residues. Germline CDR1 is SGHNT and CDR2 is YYREEE (reference sequence). The V and J ends lost 0 bases and 5 bases, in that order; junction bases with no gene match: 6. The CDR3 region has the DNA TGTGCCAGCAGCTTGGTTGGTAGCGGGAGTCACGAGCAGTACTTC. As protein: CASSLVGSGSHEQYF.

The gene calls are TRBV27 and TRBJ2-7; 8 nucleotides line up with TRBD1. Germline V gene data show CDR1 as MNHEY and CDR2 as SMNVEV (reference sequence). V trimming: 5 bases; J trimming: 11 bases; junction bases outside the gene matches: 8. The CDR3 is made up of 12 amino acids. CDR3 nucleotide sequence: TGTGCCAGCAGTCCCGACAGGGGCCCAGAGTACTTC. It encodes CASSPDRGPEYF.